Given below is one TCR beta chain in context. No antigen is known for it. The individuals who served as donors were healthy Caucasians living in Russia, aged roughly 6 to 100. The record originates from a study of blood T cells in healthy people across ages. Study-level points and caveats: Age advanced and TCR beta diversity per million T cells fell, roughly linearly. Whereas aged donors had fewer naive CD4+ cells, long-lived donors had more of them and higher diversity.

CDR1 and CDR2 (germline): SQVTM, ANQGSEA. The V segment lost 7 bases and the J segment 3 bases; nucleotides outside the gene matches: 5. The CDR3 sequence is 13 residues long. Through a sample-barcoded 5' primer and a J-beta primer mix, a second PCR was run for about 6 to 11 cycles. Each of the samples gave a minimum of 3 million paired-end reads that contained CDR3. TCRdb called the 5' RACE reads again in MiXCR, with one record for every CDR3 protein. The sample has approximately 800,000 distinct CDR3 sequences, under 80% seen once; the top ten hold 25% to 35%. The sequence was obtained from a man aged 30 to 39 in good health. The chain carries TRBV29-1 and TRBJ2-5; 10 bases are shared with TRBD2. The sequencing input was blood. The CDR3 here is CSEGLAGEETQYF. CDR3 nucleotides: TGCAGCGAGGGGCTAGCGGGGGAAGAGACCCAGTACTTC. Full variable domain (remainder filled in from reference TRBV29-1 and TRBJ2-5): SAVISQKPSRDICQRGTSLTIQCQVDSQVTMMFWYRQQPGQSLTLIATANQGSEATYESGFVIDKFPISRPNLTFSTLTVSNMSPEDSSIYLCSEGLAGEETQYFGPGTRLLVL.